The clone carrying this T cell receptor beta chain occurred once. Sequencing was performed with immunoSEQ multiplex PCR; in TCRdb, only in-frame clones are kept and a portion is missing. Altogether tens of thousands of clones are present, 84% being singletons, with the ten largest covering 2.1%. The record originates from a study of T cell clones after liver transplantation. The wider study: Liver transplant recipients had immunosuppression withdrawal attempted within 2 years. Post-transplant blood was tracked for graft-donor-reactive T cell clones identified in a pre-transplant mixed lymphocyte reaction. Three of eight recipients were HCV-positive; others had non-autoimmune, non-viral indications. Until 12-24 months post-transplant, subjects got standard immunosuppression and no induction.

This CDR3 contains 15 residues. Germline V gene lookup returns CDR1 LGHNA and CDR2 YSLEER. V lost 0 bases and J lost 9, with 15 bases in between. The sample in question was CD4+ T cells from blood, obtained less than 50 months after liver transplant. This chain links TRBV4-3 with TRBJ1-5; D remains ambiguous. The source is a human patient who received a liver transplant. Some of these T cells may belong to the graft donor. The CDR3 is CASSQDSLGRRPQHF. In nucleotides, the CDR3 is TGCGCCAGCAGCCAAGACTCGTTGGGGAGGCGGCCCCAGCATTTT.